The source of this T cell receptor beta chain is a study of long-term antiretroviral therapy in people with HIV. It was version v3.0 of the immunoSEQ assay that was run at survey level. Assay used: immunoSEQ multiplex PCR; TCRdb lists only in-frame clones, some missing. The sample lists 20,000 to 25,000 clones; approximately 79% were seen once. This clonotype was sampled from a middle-aged woman with HIV. The starting material was unsorted PBMCs, obtained less than 1.8 years before starting antiretroviral therapy.

The CDR3 nucleotides read TGTGCCAGCAGCACGAAGGGGGCGTGGAACACTGAAGCTTTCTTT. It translates to CASSTKGAWNTEAFF. The chain links TRBV11-3 to TRBJ1-1; 7 nucleotides align to TRBD1. V lost 5 bases, J lost 1 base, and 7 bases stayed unmatched. This CDR3 is built from 15 residues. Per the germline V gene, CDR1 is SGHNT and CDR2 is YENEEA. Variable domain in full (rest from reference TRBV11-3 and TRBJ1-1): EAGVVQSPRYKIIEKKQPVAFWCNPISGHNTLYWYLQNLGQGPELLIRYENEEAVDDSQLPKDRFSAERLKGVDSTLKIQPAELGDSAVYLCASSTKGAWNTEAFFGQGTRLTVV.